The 30 T cell receptor beta chains below come from one sample, sequenced in a study of T cells after yellow fever vaccination. TCRdb re-analysed the 5' RACE reads in MiXCR, keeping a single row per CDR3 protein. The repertoire holds about 340,000 distinct CDR3 sequences, with 8.5% to 9% as singletons. The material sequenced was PBMCs, taken on the day of the first yellow fever vaccination. The receptors were gathered from a man in his late teens or twenties who received the YFV17D yellow fever vaccine.

The CDR3 DNA follows: TGTGCCAGCAGCCTAGGAGGGGGTAGCGGGGGGTCTCGAGCCTACGAGCAGTACTTC. This gives the protein CASSLGGGSGGSRAYEQYF. The gene calls are TRBV11-2 and TRBJ2-7; 10 bases are a match to TRBD2. The trim removed 5 bases at V and 2 bases at J, leaving 18 bases unmatched. This CDR3 region has 19 residues. Germline CDR1 is SGHAT and CDR2 is FQNNGV. Using reference TRBV11-2 and TRBJ2-7 for the parts outside the CDR3, the full variable domain is EAGVAQSPRYKIIEKRQSVAFWCNPISGHATLYWYQQILGQGPKLLIQFQNNGVVDDSQLPKDRFSAERLKGVDSTLKIQPAKLEDSAVYLCASSLGGGSGGSRAYEQYFGPGTRLTVT.

This clonotype was seen more than once but under ten times. The chain recombines TRBV5-1 with TRBJ2-3, with a possible D match to TRBD2 (6 bases). Trimming pared 1 base from V and 5 bases from J, leaving 17 bases between. This CDR3 has 16 amino acids. The germline V gene has CDR1 SGHRS and CDR2 YFSETQ. CDR3 region: CASSLQGPGGEDTQYF. The CDR3 DNA is TGCGCCAGCAGCTTGCAGGGCCCCGGAGGGGAAGATACGCAGTATTTT.

This clonotype was counted a few times. The chain uses TRBV3-1 and TRBJ2-3, with D tentatively TRBD2 (5 bases). Germline V gene lookup returns CDR1 LGHDT and CDR2 YNNKEL (reference sequence). The CDR3 has 14 residues. Trimming took 4 bases from V and 0 from J, leaving 8 bases between them. CDR3 protein: CASSPSYSTDTQYF. DNA of the CDR3: TGTGCCAGCAGCCCTAGCTACAGCACAGATACGCAGTATTTT.

There are a few counts of this clonotype. CDR3 loop: CASSPAGRETQYF. DNA of the CDR3: TGCGCCAGCAGCCCGGCCGGGCGAGAGACCCAGTACTTC. This chain joins TRBV4-1 and TRBJ2-5; the D is unclear. The CDR3 consists of 13 residues. Between the trimmed V and J ends, which lost 4 bases and 4 bases, there was a span of 10 bases. Germline CDR1 and CDR2: MGHRA and YSYEKL.

This chain connects TRBV5-1 to TRBJ2-7; tentatively, D is TRBD2 (6 bases). Germline V CDR1 and CDR2: SGHRS, YFSETQ. The CDR3 totals 15 residues. The V end lost 0 bases, the J end lost 5 bases, and 15 bases lay between the germline ends. CDR3 in DNA: TGCGCCAGCAGCTTGGACGGGGGAATGGGTCACGAGCAGTACGTC. This codes for CASSLDGGMGHEQYV.

The chain employs TRBV13 and TRBJ2-7; the match to TRBD2 covers 9 bases. The length of the CDR3 is 18 residues. The V gene end was trimmed by 0 bases and the J gene end by 2 bases; junction bases not matched to a gene: 11. Germline CDR1 reads PRHDT; CDR2 reads FYEKMQ (reference sequence). In DNA, the CDR3 is TGTGCCAGCAGCTTAGGCCTCTCTTTTTTAGCGGGGGCCTACGAGCAGTACTTC. Translated, it gives CASSLGLSFLAGAYEQYF.

The chain joins TRBV5-1 to TRBJ1-2, with D maybe TRBD1 (6 bases). CDR3 size: 15 residues. Germline lookup yields CDR1 SGHRS and CDR2 YFSETQ. V lost 3 bases, J lost 4 bases, and 16 bases lay in between. The CDR3 DNA reads as TGCGCCAGCAGCTCCCCGGGACAAGGGAGCTATGGCTACACCTTC. Translating gives CASSSPGQGSYGYTF.

This clonotype was counted ten times or more. The rearrangement joins TRBV5-5 to TRBJ2-5, with D perhaps given as TRBD1 or TRBD2 (5 bases each). The germline gives CDR1 SGHKS, CDR2 YYEKEE (reference sequence). Between the trimmed V and J ends, which lost 4 bases and 2 bases, there was a span of 12 bases. CDR3 length: 14 residues. CDR3 loop: CASSQGPMQETQYF. CDR3 DNA sequence: TGTGCCAGCAGCCAGGGACCGATGCAAGAGACCCAGTACTTC.

This clonotype was detected a few times. This sequence joins TRBV10-2 and TRBJ2-1, with 8 bases aligning to TRBD2. From germline, CDR1 is WSHSY and CDR2 SAAADI. With V trimmed by 3 bases and J by 9 bases, 10 bases remained unmatched. The CDR3 has 15 residues. CDR3 residues: CASSDPGGAGSEQFF. CDR3 coding DNA: TGCGCCAGCAGTGATCCGGGGGGGGCCGGCAGTGAGCAGTTCTTC.

This clonotype turned up a few times. The V and J genes are TRBV7-8 and TRBJ1-5; 8 nucleotides align to TRBD1. Per germline, CDR1 SGHVS and CDR2 FQNEAQ. V lost 5 bases, J lost 5 bases, and 11 bases stayed unmatched. The CDR3 extends over 16 amino acids. CDR3 in amino acids: CASSQSHGQGDQPQHF. CDR3 nucleotides: TGTGCCAGCAGCCAATCTCATGGACAGGGAGATCAGCCCCAGCATTTT.

The CDR3, as DNA: TGTGCCAGCAGCTTAGGCTCGGAACAGGGGTACGAGCAGTACTTC. This encodes CASSLGSEQGYEQYF. V gene TRBV11-3 combines with J gene TRBJ2-7; 7 positions match TRBD1. Germline CDR1 reads SGHNT; CDR2 reads YENEEA. V shed 1 base and J 4 bases; nucleotides not matched to a gene: 7. The CDR3 covers 15 residues. The complete variable domain, with remaining parts taken from reference TRBV11-3 and TRBJ2-7, reads EAGVVQSPRYKIIEKKQPVAFWCNPISGHNTLYWYLQNLGQGPELLIRYENEEAVDDSQLPKDRFSAERLKGVDSTLKIQPAELGDSAVYLCASSLGSEQGYEQYFGPGTRLTVT.

This clonotype was counted a few times. V is TRBV7-9 and J is TRBJ2-1; 7 nucleotides align to TRBD1. V was clipped by 0 bases and J by 7 bases; unmatched bases: 9. Germline values: CDR1 SEHNR, CDR2 FQNEAQ (reference sequence). The CDR3 extends over 16 amino acids. The CDR3 region is CASSLAGRGIGNEQFF. The CDR3 region has the DNA TGTGCCAGCAGCTTAGCCGGCAGGGGGATCGGGAATGAGCAGTTCTTC. Complete variable domain (other parts from reference TRBV7-9 and TRBJ2-1): DTGVSQNPRHKITKRGQNVTFRCDPISEHNRLYWYRQTLGQGPEFLTYFQNEAQLEKSRLLSDRFSAERPKGSFSTLEIQRTEQGDSAMYLCASSLAGRGIGNEQFFGPGTRLTVL.

Only a few counts were recorded for this clonotype. The rearrangement links TRBV12-3 or TRBV12-4 to TRBJ2-1, with D unresolved. Trimming stripped 5 bases from V and 2 bases from J, with 10 bases between. There are 14 residues in the CDR3. Here the CDR3 DNA reads TGTGCCAGCAGTCCGAGTACCACCTACAATGAGCAGTTCTTC. This encodes CASSPSTTYNEQFF.

This clonotype was detected only a few times. CDR3 sequence: CASSFSSGFSNEQFF. CDR3 in DNA: TGTGCCAGCAGTTTTTCTAGCGGATTTAGCAATGAGCAGTTCTTC. The rearrangement links TRBV12-3 or TRBV12-4 to TRBJ2-1; TRBD2 agrees at 7 bases. This CDR3 is built from 15 residues. V dropped 3 bases and J dropped 6; count of bases not matched to a gene: 8.

In nucleotides, the CDR3 is TGTGCCAGTACACAGAGCTCCGGGGACTACGAGCAGTACTTC. Amino acids: CASTQSSGDYEQYF. The chain links TRBV19 to TRBJ2-7, with TRBD2 as a possible D gene (5 bases). Trimming shortened V by 7 bases and J by 3 bases, and 16 bases separated the two germline ends. CDR3 length: 14 residues. Germline assignment: CDR1 LNHDA and CDR2 SQIVND (reference sequence).

This clonotype was recorded a few times. The V and J genes are TRBV6-5 and TRBJ1-6; no clear D. This CDR3 is built from 16 residues. Germline loops: CDR1 MNHEY, CDR2 SVGAGI. V gave up 3 bases and J gave up 7 bases, with 16 bases separating them. The chain's CDR3 is CASSYYQATANSPLHF. The CDR3 coding sequence is TGTGCCAGCAGTTATTATCAGGCTACCGCGAATTCACCCCTCCACTTT.

This clonotype was counted between two and nine times. The V call is TRBV12-3 or TRBV12-4, the J call TRBJ2-3; D call uncertain. V gave up 7 bases and J gave up 4 bases, with 24 bases separating them. The CDR3 length is 17 residues. The CDR3, as DNA: TGTGCCAGCACCTCCGGATATTACGGGTACAGTGCAGATACGCAGTATTTT. This sequence encodes CASTSGYYGYSADTQYF.

With regard to this clonotype: At one end, the junction sequence differs from germline, possibly due to a read error. The J gene is TRBJ2-4, the V gene TRBV11-1, with D perhaps TRBD1 or TRBD2 (5 bases each). The length of the CDR3 is 14 residues. From germline, CDR1 is SGHAT and CDR2 FQDESV (reference sequence). CDR3 amino acids: CATSSPGTRNIQYF. The CDR3 coding sequence is TGTGCCACCAGCTCACCCGGGACCAGGAACATTCAGTACTTC.

This clonotype was seen a few times. This rearrangement joins TRBV6-1 to TRBJ1-1, with 9 bases fitting TRBD1. V shed 6 bases and J 7 bases; nucleotides not matched to a gene: 9. Germline V gives CDR1 MNHNS, CDR2 SASEGT. The CDR3 totals 14 residues. The CDR3 here is CASSPGQGMGEAFF. DNA for the CDR3: TGTGCCAGCAGCCCGGGACAGGGAATGGGTGAAGCTTTCTTT.

This clonotype was detected once. This chain connects TRBV5-4 to TRBJ2-5; 10 bases align to TRBD2. The junction had 5 bases not matched to a gene; V was cut back by 4 bases and J by 2 bases. From germline, CDR1 is SGHNT and CDR2 YYREEE (reference sequence). There are 15 residues in the CDR3. The CDR3 sequence is CASSLSGGPQETQYF. The CDR3, as DNA: TGTGCCAGCAGCCTTAGCGGGGGGCCTCAAGAGACCCAGTACTTC.

This clonotype was seen only a few times. The rearrangement joins TRBV27 to TRBJ2-5; 7 bases align to TRBD1. The V gene's germline CDR1 is MNHEY and CDR2 SMNVEV (reference sequence). The CDR3 totals 12 residues. The trim removed 3 bases at V and 10 bases at J, leaving 5 bases unmatched. The CDR3 region is CASSLNRGLQYF. In DNA, the CDR3 is TGTGCCAGCAGTTTGAACAGGGGCCTCCAGTACTTC.

This clonotype was picked up many times. The chain uses TRBV19 and TRBJ2-4; no definite D call. V lost 6 bases, J lost 0 bases, and 21 bases lay in between. The CDR3 is 18 amino acids. The germline gives CDR1 LNHDA, CDR2 SQIVND (reference sequence). The CDR3 DNA is TGTGCCAGTAGAATGGGTTGGACGAGCCCACGAGCCAAAAACATTCAGTACTTC. It is translated as CASRMGWTSPRAKNIQYF.

This clonotype has ten or more counts. CDR3 DNA: TGTGCCATCGGTGGAGATACGCAGTATTTT. Translation gives CAIGGDTQYF. V usage is TRBV10-3 and J usage is TRBJ2-3; D gene ambiguous. V was clipped by 8 bases and J by 5 bases, with 5 bases between them. The CDR3 contains 10 residues. Germline V lookup: CDR1 ENHRY, CDR2 SYGVKD.

This clonotype was recorded many times. The genes are TRBV7-7 and TRBJ2-3; D is unresolved. CDR1 and CDR2 from the germline V gene are SSHAT and FNYEAQ (reference sequence). The CDR3 totals 13 residues. Between the trimmed V and J ends, which lost 4 bases and 6 bases, there was a span of 11 bases. The CDR3 protein is CASSSRALDTQYF. The CDR3 DNA follows: TGTGCCAGCAGCTCCCGTGCGCTTGATACGCAGTATTTT.

This chain connects TRBV10-3 to TRBJ1-1; possibly TRBD1 for D (5 bases). The CDR3 contains 14 residues. V lost 7 bases, J lost 1 base, and 13 bases lay in between. Germline V gives CDR1 ENHRY, CDR2 SYGVKD. The CDR3 DNA is TGTGCCATCAACGGGCGGGGGAAGAACACTGAAGCTTTCTTT. It codes for CAINGRGKNTEAFF.

This clonotype showed up many times. V and J are TRBV7-9 and TRBJ2-7; 7 bases match TRBD2. The CDR3 sequence is 12 residues long. CDR1 is SEHNR, CDR2 FQNEAQ, per germline (reference sequence). Trimming removed 3 bases from V and 6 bases from J; junction bases left unmatched: 2. CDR3 residues: CASSFTGGEQYV. The CDR3 nucleotides read TGTGCCAGCAGCTTCACGGGGGGCGAGCAGTACGTC.

The V call is TRBV4-2, the J call TRBJ2-3; TRBD2 aligns across 11 bases. V gave up 8 bases and J gave up 2 bases; unmatched junction bases: 3. This CDR3 has 14 residues. Germline-derived CDR1 and CDR2 are LGHNA and YNFKEQ. The CDR3 reads CASQTSGVTDTQYF. CDR3 coding DNA: TGTGCCAGCCAGACTAGCGGGGTCACAGATACGCAGTATTTT.

This clonotype was seen only a few times. The V gene is TRBV9, the J gene TRBJ2-7; D is ambiguous. V was pared by 0 bases and J by 3 bases, with 16 bases between. CDR1 is SGDLS, CDR2 YYNGEE, per germline. This CDR3 has 16 residues. The chain's CDR3 is CASSVVGRPPDYEQYF. The CDR3 region has the DNA TGTGCCAGCAGCGTAGTTGGTAGACCTCCGGACTACGAGCAGTACTTC.

The V call is TRBV4-2, the J call TRBJ1-3; 8 bases are a match to TRBD1. Trimming removed 3 bases from V and 3 bases from J; junction bases left unmatched: 7. The CDR3 sequence is 16 residues long. Germline values: CDR1 LGHNA, CDR2 YNFKEQ. The CDR3 DNA reads as TGTGCCAGCAGCCAGCTTACAGGGGGTGATGGAAACACCATATATTTT. This codes for CASSQLTGGDGNTIYF.

The chain has TRBV20-1 and TRBJ2-3; TRBD1 matches at 9 bases. The CDR3 consists of 14 residues. V lost 4 bases and J lost 2; bases outside the gene matches: 4. The germline CDR1 and CDR2 sequences are DFQATT and SNEGSKA (reference sequence). CDR3 bases: TGCAGTGCTACCGACAGGGGGACCACAGATACGCAGTATTTT. It codes for CSATDRGTTDTQYF.